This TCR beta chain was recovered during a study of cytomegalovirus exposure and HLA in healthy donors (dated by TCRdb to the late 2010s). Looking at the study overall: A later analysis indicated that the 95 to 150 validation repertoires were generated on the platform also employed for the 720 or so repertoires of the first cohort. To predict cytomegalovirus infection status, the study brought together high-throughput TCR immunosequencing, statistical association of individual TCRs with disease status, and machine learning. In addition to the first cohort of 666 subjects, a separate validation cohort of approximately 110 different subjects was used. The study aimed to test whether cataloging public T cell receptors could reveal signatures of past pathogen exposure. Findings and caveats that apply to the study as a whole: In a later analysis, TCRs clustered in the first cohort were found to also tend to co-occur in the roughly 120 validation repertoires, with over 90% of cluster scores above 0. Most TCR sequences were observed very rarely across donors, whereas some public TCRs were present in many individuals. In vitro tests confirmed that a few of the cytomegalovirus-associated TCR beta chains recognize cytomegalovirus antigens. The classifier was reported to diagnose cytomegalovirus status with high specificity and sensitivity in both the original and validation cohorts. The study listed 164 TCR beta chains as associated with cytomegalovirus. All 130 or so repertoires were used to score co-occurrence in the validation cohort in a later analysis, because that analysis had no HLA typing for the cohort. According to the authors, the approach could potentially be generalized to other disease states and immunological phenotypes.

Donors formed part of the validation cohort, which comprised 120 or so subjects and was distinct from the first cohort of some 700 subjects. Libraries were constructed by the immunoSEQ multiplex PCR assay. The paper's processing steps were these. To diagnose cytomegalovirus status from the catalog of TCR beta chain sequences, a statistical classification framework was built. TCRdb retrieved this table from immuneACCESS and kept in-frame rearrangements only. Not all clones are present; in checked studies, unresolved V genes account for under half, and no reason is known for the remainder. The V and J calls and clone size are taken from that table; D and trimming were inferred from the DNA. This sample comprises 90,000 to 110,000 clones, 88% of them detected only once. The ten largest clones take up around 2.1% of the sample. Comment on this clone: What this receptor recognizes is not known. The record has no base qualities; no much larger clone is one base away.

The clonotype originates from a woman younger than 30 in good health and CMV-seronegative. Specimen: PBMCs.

The CDR3 sequence is CASSLDLRQETQYF. The DNA sequence is given as TGTGCCAGCAGCTTAGACCTACGACAAGAGACCCAGTACTTC. Recombination joined TRBV7-2 with TRBJ2-5; the D gene assignment is ambiguous. The germline V gene yields SGHTA for CDR1 and FQGNSA for CDR2. The junction shows trimming of 1 base on V and 2 bases on J, plus 8 bases between the germline ends. There are 14 amino acids in the CDR3, from cysteine to phenylalanine inclusive. Only the CDR3 region is kept as DNA, spanning 42 bases read in frame from base 1.